This T cell receptor (beta chain) comes out of a study of shared clonotypes between healthy human individuals (dated by TCRdb to the early 2020s). Study-level background: A couple of women and three men aged 18 to 49 years were included in the cohort. Libraries were prepared and TCR repertoires were sequenced by different laboratories using diverse techniques, in order to increase sequencing depth and limit assay-specific biases. Between about 0.8 and 9 billion PBMCs per donor were obtained by leukapheresis. The study deeply sequenced blood TCR repertoires of five healthy adults to estimate repertoire size and the extent of clonotype sharing between individuals. For each donor, CD4 naive and CD4 memory were each run on three plates, CD8 naive on two plates, and CD8 memory on one plate. Summary of the overall study and its limitations: Pairwise subsampling indicated that sequencing depth was expected to affect the degree of clonotype sharing among donors. Larger estimated clonotype richness was generally found for naive subsets than for memory subsets. Because the study included a small number of donors, the genetic and exposure-history diversity represented was limited. Sharing across a handful of donors was observed for about 4.8% of naive CD4, over 3% of naive CD8, 2% to 2.5% of memory CD4, and about 0.39% of memory CD8 clonotypes. Rarefaction of sorted-subset datasets indicated incomplete sequencing despite the large sequencing depth. Sampling was restricted to blood, and TCR repertoires in tissues likely differ from the TCR repertoires found in blood. Compared with non-shared clonotypes, clonotypes shared by all four sorted-subset donors had higher generation probabilities.

Using the deep immunoSEQ assay, TCR CDR3 regions were amplified from genomic DNA by multiplex PCR. For each cell subset, the extracted genomic DNA was distributed evenly across all wells of several immunoSEQ 96-well plates, and each plate served as one replicate. For sorted subsets, approximately 190 ng genomic DNA, equal to 25,000 to 35,000 T cell genomes, was loaded into each replicate PCR. The purified libraries were quantified using a Qubit 3.0 fluorometer, sized with a Bioanalyzer 2100, and then quantified again using the KAPA Library Quantification kit. Every immunoSEQ 96-well plate was sequenced on a separate single-read 150-cycle Illumina NextSeq 550 flow cell. Processing in the source paper ran as follows. Because the immunoSEQ output included only junctional sequences and no quality scores, the filtering could not be the same as the filtering used for full-length reads. To assign V/J genes and CDR3, sequences were annotated using PyIR, a Python wrapper for IgBLAST v1.9, with IMGT germline references. Reads were removed for weak V/J assignments (E-value above 1e-6), missing CDR3, stop codons, out-of-frame junctions, or ambiguous translated residues. V3J clonotypes were defined by identical inferred V gene, J gene, and CDR3 amino acid sequence. To compute the percentage overlap between repertoires, the number of shared unique clonotypes was divided by the size of the smaller repertoire. Richness of each repertoire was evaluated using RTK rarefaction, the Chao1 estimator, and Recon v2.1 estimates of unobserved clonotypes. Generation probabilities for all TCRbeta clonotypes obtained by the gDNA method from four donors were computed using OLGA. TCRdb stores this immuneACCESS table with in-frame sequences only. Part of the clones is absent; in the studies checked, under half of the shortfall reflects unresolved V genes, and no reason is known for the rest. D and trimming were read from the DNA, whereas the V and J calls and clone size are those reported in that table. This sample comprises some 1.4 million clones, approximately 96% of them detected only once. The ten largest account for about 1% of the sample.

From its cysteine to its phenylalanine, the CDR3 spans 16 amino acids. Of all the DNA, just the CDR3 is kept, 48 bases in frame from base 1. Trimming costs V 3 bases and J 0 bases, and their ends lie 11 bases apart. CDR1 SGHTA and CDR2 FQGNSA are derived from the germline V gene. On this clone: No cognate antigen has been identified for it. The record has no base qualities; no much larger clone is one base away.

The donors were healthy, HIV-negative adults who had no recently reported acute infections or vaccinations. All donors were Caucasian adults living in Nashville, Tennessee, USA. Magnetic negative selection was used to enrich CD4+ T cells, after which naive cells were positively selected on CD45RA and the negative fraction became the memory subset. After blood collection by leukapheresis, PBMCs were isolated using Ficoll-Histopaque density gradient centrifugation and then cryopreserved in the vapor phase of liquid nitrogen. Analytical flow cytometry was used to check the purity and quantity of every magnetically sorted T cell population. Each sorted fraction had its genomic DNA isolated and then quantified by UV absorbance on a Nanodrop 2000c.

The receptor was derived from a young man in good health. The rearranged chain carries TRBV7-2 and TRBJ2-2; the D segment cannot be called with confidence. The sample consisted of naive CD4+ T cells sorted from blood. Interpreted using the paper, the cell subset or site label stands for: CD45RA+ positively selected. The DNA reads as follows: TGTGCCAGCAGCTTTTTGGGTAGCCCGAACACCGGGGAGCTGTTTTTT. Its protein product is CASSFLGSPNTGELFF. This CDR3, with the reference TRBV7-2 and TRBJ2-2 proteins standing in past its ends, gives the full variable domain GAGVSQSPSNKVTEKGKDVELRCDPISGHTALYWYRQSLGQGLEFLIYFQGNSAPDKSGLPSDRFSAERTGGSVSTLTIQRTQQEDSAVYLCASSFLGSPNTGELFFGEGSRLTVL.